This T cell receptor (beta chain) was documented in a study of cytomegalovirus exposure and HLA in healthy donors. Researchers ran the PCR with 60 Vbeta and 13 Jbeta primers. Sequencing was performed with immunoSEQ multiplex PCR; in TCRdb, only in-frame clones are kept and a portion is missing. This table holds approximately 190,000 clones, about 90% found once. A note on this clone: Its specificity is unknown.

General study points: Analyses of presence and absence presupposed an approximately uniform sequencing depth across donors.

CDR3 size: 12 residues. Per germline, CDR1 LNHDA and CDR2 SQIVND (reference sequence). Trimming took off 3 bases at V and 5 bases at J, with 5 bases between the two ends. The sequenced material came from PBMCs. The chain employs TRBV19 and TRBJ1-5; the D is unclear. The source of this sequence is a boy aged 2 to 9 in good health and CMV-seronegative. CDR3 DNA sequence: TGTGCCAGTAGTATTCGAGATCAGCCCCAGCATTTT. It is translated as CASSIRDQPQHF.